One T cell receptor beta chain is described in this entry. Its matching antigen is unknown. V lost 5 bases, J lost 4 bases, and 17 bases lay in between. The CDR3 runs 15 residues. From germline, CDR1 is SEHNR and CDR2 FQNEAQ (reference sequence). This specimen belongs to a study of T cell repertoires in cytomegalovirus infection. Study-wide results and caveats: Summed frequency of shared TCR beta families picked out CMV carriers who also had the relevant HLA. Predominance within the ex vivo response was attributable to HLA-C-restricted CMV-specific TCR beta clonotypes.

Via MiXCR, TCRdb re-called the reads, giving one row per CDR3 protein. The data hold 150,000 to 200,000 distinct CDR3 sequences, with over 13% observed a single time. The gene calls are TRBV7-9 and TRBJ1-2; D might be TRBD1 (6 bases). Sequencing input: PBMCs. The receptor was derived from a human donor in good health (CMV status not recorded). Some clones in this sample may be carry-over from other donors' samples. CDR3 amino acids: CASSPYLTGPYGYTF. In DNA form, the CDR3 reads TGTGCCAGCAGCCCTTACTTGACAGGTCCCTATGGCTACACCTTC.